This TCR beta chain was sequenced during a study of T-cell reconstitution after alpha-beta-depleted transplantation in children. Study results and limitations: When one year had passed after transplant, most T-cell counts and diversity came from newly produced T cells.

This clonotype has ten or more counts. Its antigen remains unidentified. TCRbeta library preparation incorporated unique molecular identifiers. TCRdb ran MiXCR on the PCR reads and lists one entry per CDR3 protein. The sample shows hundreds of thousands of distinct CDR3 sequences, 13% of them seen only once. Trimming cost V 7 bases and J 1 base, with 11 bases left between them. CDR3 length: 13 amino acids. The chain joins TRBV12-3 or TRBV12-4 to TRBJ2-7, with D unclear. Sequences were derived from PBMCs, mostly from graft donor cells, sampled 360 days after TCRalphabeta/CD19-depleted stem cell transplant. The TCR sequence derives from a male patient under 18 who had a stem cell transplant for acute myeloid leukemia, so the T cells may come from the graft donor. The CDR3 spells CASNVGWSYEQYF. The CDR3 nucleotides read TGTGCCAGCAATGTGGGATGGTCCTACGAGCAGTACTTC.